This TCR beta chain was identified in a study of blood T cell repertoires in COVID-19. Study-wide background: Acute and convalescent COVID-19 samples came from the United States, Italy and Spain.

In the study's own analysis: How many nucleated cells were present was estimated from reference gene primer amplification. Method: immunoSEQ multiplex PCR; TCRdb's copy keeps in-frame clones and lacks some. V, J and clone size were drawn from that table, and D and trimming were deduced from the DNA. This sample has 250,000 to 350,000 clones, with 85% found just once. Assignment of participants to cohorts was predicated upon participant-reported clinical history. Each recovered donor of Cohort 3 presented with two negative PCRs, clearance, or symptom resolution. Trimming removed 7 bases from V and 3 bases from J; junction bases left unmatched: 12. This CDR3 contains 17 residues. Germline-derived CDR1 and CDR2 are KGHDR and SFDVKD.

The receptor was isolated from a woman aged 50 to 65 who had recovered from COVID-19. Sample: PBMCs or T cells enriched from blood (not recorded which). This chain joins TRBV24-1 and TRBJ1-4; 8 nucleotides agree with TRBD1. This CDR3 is CATSLGRTGMSNEKLFF. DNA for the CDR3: TGTGCCACCAGCCTGGGACGGACAGGGATGTCTAATGAAAAACTGTTTTTT.